A selection of T cell receptor beta chains follows, all from one sample in a study of shared clonotypes between healthy human individuals. Here immunoSEQ multiplex PCR was the method, and the copy in TCRdb shows in-frame clones only, minus some. The sample has about half a million clones; roughly four fifths are singletons. Specimen: PBMCs. These receptor sequences come from a woman aged 40 to 50 in good health. Some clones in this sample may be carry-over from other donors' samples. CDR3s leave out the opening cysteine and the closing phenylalanine or tryptophan. Each record gives: J gene, V gene, CDR3 protein.

>TRBJ2-6|TRBV18
ASSAGTGISGANVLT
>TRBJ2-1|TRBV11-2
ASSFSGRAGNEQF
>TRBJ1-2|TRBV19
ASRLGQSPNYGYT
>TRBJ2-7|TRBV5-1
ASSQPATTSGRSYEQY
>TRBJ2-2|TRBV28
ASSLIRIPTGELF
>TRBJ1-1|TRBV5-4
ASSLVKGADTEAF
>TRBJ2-7|TRBV9
ASSPPASDYEQY
>TRBJ1-2|TRBV5-1
ASSLGTNYGYT
>TRBJ1-1|TRBV6-1
ASSEKGALNTEAF
>TRBJ2-7|TRBV5-4
ASSNGLAGAYEQY
>TRBJ2-7|TRBV7-8
ASSPRLNEQY
>TRBJ2-7|TRBV7-3
ASSLSLGYEQY
>TRBJ1-1|TRBV5-4
ASRDDRGWTEAF
>TRBJ1-1|TRBV10-3
AISGTGGANEAF
>TRBJ2-7|TRBV11-2
ASSSYPDRGLEQY
>TRBJ2-5|TRBV5-1
ASSLGQDEETQY
>NA|TRBV28
ASSPTRHSNEQY
>TRBJ2-3|TRBV30
AWRGLGGTDTQY
>TRBJ2-5|TRBV18
ASSPETGIQETQY
>TRBJ2-5|TRBV29-1
SVENRGQETQY
>TRBJ1-2|TRBV30
AWKGPDGYT
>TRBJ2-7|TRBV5-4
ASSKLAGSYEQH
>TRBJ1-1|TRBV7-6
ASSLGSGLAEAF
>TRBJ1-2|TRBV18
ASSRGDHPVYGYT
>TRBJ2-1|TRBV28
ASSFGPGGNEQF
>TRBJ1-5|TRBV6-4
ASSDTVLGGGSNQPQH
>TRBJ1-1|TRBV10-3
AITQTGGTEAF
>TRBJ2-7|TRBV29-1
SVLAGDYEQY
>TRBJ2-1|TRBV7-2
ASSLTPGEQF
>TRBJ2-7|TRBV9
ASSPVRDSPYEQY
>TRBJ2-5|TRBV28
ASSFSLADQETQY
>TRBJ2-7|TRBV28
ASTDSEEQY
>TRBJ1-2|TRBV30
AWRSRIGGGREEGHGYT
>TRBJ2-1|TRBV29-1
SVEDRASYNEQF
>TRBJ1-1|TRBV10-2
ATQGRQNTEAF
>TRBJ2-7|TRBV5-1
ASSLEGLPPAEQY
>TRBJ2-7|TRBV28
ASSPPGENYEQY
>TRBJ2-5|TRBV7-2
ASSLLAGGQY
>TRBJ2-6|TRBV6-4
ASSDTRASGANVLT
>TRBJ2-3|TRBV30
AWTLGLAGDTDTQY
>TRBJ2-1|TRBV9
ASSVEGAYNEQF